This paragraph reports one T cell receptor (beta chain). Its target is unknown. The data were obtained in a study of cytomegalovirus exposure and HLA in healthy donors. Whole-study results and caveats: A few CMV-associated chains were confirmed in vitro to be specific for CMV antigens.

PCR amplification relied on 60 Vbeta primers (plus 13 Jbeta primers). TCRdb's copy holds only in-frame clones and misses some; the assay was immunoSEQ multiplex PCR. The sample table includes 150,000 or so clones. The V gene lost 0 bases and the J gene lost 7 bases, with 10 bases spanning the gap. Germline CDR1 and CDR2: SGHAT and FQNNGV. CDR3 length equals 14 residues. Specimen: PBMCs. The rearrangement uses TRBV11-2 and TRBJ1-5; D unresolved. The TCR originated in a woman aged 60 to 75 in good health and CMV-seronegative. CDR3 sequence: CASSLDSIRQPQHF. The CDR3 DNA is TGTGCCAGCAGCTTAGATAGTATCCGGCAGCCCCAGCATTTT.